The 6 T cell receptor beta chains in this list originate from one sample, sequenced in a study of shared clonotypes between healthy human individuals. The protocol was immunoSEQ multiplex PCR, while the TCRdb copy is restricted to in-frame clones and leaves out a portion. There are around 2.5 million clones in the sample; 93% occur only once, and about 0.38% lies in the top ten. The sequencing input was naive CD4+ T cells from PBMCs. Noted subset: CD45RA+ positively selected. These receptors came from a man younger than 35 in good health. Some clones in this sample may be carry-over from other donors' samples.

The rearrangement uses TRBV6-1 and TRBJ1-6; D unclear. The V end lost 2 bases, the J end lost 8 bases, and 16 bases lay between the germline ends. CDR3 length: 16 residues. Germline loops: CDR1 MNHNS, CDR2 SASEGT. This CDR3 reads CASSERETVIYSPLHF. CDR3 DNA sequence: TGTGCCAGCAGTGAACGGGAGACCGTTATATATTCACCCCTCCACTTT.

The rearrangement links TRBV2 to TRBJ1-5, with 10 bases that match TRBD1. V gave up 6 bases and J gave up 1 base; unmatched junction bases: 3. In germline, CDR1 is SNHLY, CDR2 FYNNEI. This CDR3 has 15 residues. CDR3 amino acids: CASRGGQGSNQPQHF. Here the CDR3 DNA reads TGTGCCAGCAGGGGGGGACAGGGGAGCAATCAGCCCCAGCATTTT. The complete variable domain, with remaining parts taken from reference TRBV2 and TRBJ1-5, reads EPEVTQTPSHQVTQMGQEVILRCVPISNHLYFYWYRQILGQKVEFLVSFYNNEISEKSEIFDDQFSVERPDGSNFTLKIRSTKLEDSAMYFCASRGGQGSNQPQHFGDGTRLSIL.

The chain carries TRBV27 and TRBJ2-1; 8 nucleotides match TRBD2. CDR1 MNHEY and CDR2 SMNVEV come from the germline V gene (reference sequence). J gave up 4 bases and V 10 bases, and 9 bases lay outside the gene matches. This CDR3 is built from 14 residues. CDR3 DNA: TGTGCCAACACGGGAGGGCCTATATACAATGAGCAGTTCTTC. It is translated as CANTGGPIYNEQFF.

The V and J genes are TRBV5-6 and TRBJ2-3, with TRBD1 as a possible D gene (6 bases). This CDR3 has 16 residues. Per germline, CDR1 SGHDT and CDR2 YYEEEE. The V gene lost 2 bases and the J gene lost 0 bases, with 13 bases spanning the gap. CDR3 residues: CASSFRDIRSTDTQYF. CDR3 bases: TGTGCCAGCAGCTTTCGGGACATACGAAGCACAGATACGCAGTATTTT.

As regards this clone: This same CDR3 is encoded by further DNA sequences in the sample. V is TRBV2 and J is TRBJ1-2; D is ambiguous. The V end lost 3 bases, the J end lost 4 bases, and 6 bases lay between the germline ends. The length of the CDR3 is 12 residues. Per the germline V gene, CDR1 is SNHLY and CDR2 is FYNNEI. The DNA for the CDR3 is TGTGCCAGCAGTGAGCAGAGCTATGGCTACACCTTC. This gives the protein CASSEQSYGYTF.

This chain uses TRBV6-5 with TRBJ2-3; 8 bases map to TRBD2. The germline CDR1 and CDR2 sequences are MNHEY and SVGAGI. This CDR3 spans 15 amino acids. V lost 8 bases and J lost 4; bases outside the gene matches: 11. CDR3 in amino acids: CASSVGLSGADTQYF. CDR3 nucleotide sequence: TGTGCCAGCTCTGTCGGACTTAGCGGGGCAGATACGCAGTATTTT.